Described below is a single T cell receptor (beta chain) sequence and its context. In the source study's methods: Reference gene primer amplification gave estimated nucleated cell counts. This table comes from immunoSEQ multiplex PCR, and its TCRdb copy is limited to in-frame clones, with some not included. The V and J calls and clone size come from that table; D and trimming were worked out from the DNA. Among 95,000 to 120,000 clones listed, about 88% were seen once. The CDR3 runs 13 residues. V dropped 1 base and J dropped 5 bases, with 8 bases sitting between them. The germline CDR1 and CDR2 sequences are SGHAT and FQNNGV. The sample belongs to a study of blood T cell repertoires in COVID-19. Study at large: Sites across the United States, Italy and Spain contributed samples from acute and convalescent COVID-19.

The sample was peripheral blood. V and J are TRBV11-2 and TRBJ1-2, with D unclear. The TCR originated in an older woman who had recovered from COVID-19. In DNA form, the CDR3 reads TGTGCCAGCAGCTTAGGAGGTCGATATGGCTACACCTTC. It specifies CASSLGGRYGYTF.